One and the same sample provided the 21 T cell receptor beta chains below, sequenced in a study of T cell clones after liver transplantation. Clones were sequenced by immunoSEQ multiplex PCR, and TCRdb holds only the in-frame ones, with some missing. The data contain some 70,000 clones, roughly 90% of them singletons. The material was CD4+ T cells from blood, obtained before liver transplant. These TCRs come from a human donor who received a liver transplant.

This clone was seen a single time. The chain carries TRBV6-5 and TRBJ1-5, with D possibly being TRBD1 (5 bases). V lost 6 bases to trimming and J lost 11 bases, with 20 bases between them. From germline, CDR1 is MNHEY and CDR2 SVGAGI. CDR3 length equals 14 residues. CDR3 sequence reads: CASRPGTLLGSQHF. CDR3 DNA sequence: TGTGCCAGCAGGCCCGGGACTCTCCTTGGTTCCCAGCATTTT.

A note on this clone: The junction shows a germline mismatch at one end, possibly a read error. The chain recombines TRBV9 with TRBJ2-7, with 7 nucleotides matching TRBD2. The CDR3 is made up of 14 amino acids. Looked up from germline, CDR1 is SGDLS and CDR2 is YYNGEE. As DNA, the CDR3 is TGTGCCAGCAGCGTAGAGGCGGGAGCGGGCGAGCAGTATTTC. Translated: CASSVEAGAGEQYF.

The V and J genes are TRBV11-3 and TRBJ2-7, with D possibly TRBD2 on 5 matching bases. In germline, CDR1 is SGHNT, CDR2 YENEEA. The CDR3 extends over 13 amino acids. The V end was cut by 1 base, the J end by 5 bases, with 9 bases between. CDR3 bases: TGTGCCAGCAGCTTAGTGCTAGCCAACGAGCAGTACTTC. It translates to CASSLVLANEQYF.

The gene calls are TRBV30 and TRBJ1-2; D unclear. The CDR3 sequence is 11 residues long. Trimming cost V 0 bases and J 7 bases, with 6 bases left between them. Germline values: CDR1 GTSNPN, CDR2 SVGIG (reference sequence). The CDR3: CAWSVGGGYTF. The CDR3 coding sequence is TGTGCCTGGAGTGTGGGAGGTGGCTACACCTTC.

The J gene is TRBJ2-1, the V gene TRBV19, with D possibly TRBD1 on 5 matching bases. With 4 bases removed from V and 2 bases from J, the gap between germline ends came to 6 bases. CDR1 is LNHDA and CDR2 is SQIVND in the germline V gene (reference sequence). The CDR3 extends over 13 amino acids. CDR3 amino acids: CASSTGTYNEQFF. The CDR3 nucleotides are TGTGCCAGTAGTACAGGGACCTACAATGAGCAGTTCTTC.

The chain uses TRBV29-1 and TRBJ2-3; 9 bases align to TRBD2. Looked up from germline, CDR1 is SQVTM and CDR2 is ANQGSEA. The CDR3 is made up of 14 amino acids. Losses at the gene ends were 2 bases for V and 1 base for J; bases not matched to a gene: 1. The CDR3 loop reads CSVESGRRTDTQYF. The CDR3 DNA sequence: TGCAGCGTTGAAAGCGGGAGGCGCACAGATACGCAGTATTTT.

The chain recombines TRBV11-3 with TRBJ1-4, with D possibly matching TRBD1 (5 bases). This CDR3 comprises 14 residues. Germline V gene data show CDR1 as SGHNT and CDR2 as YENEEA. The ends were cut back, 6 bases at V and 0 bases at J, with 8 bases in the middle. CDR3: CASSAGPTNEKLFF. The CDR3 region has the DNA TGTGCCAGCAGTGCAGGGCCAACTAATGAAAAACTGTTTTTT.

The rearrangement links TRBV28 to TRBJ2-7, with D perhaps TRBD2 (6 bases). Germline CDR1 and CDR2: MDHEN and SYDVKM. V lost 3 bases and J 3 bases, leaving 21 bases between the germline ends. This CDR3 region has 17 residues. CDR3 amino acids: CASSLSPLSGFRYEQYF. The CDR3 DNA is TGTGCCAGCAGTTTGAGTCCTTTGAGCGGGTTCCGCTACGAGCAGTACTTC.

V usage is TRBV2 and J usage is TRBJ2-3; tentatively, D is TRBD1 or TRBD2 (5 bases each). This CDR3 has 13 residues. Trimming stripped 11 bases from V and 2 bases from J, with 14 bases between. Germline V lookup: CDR1 SNHLY, CDR2 FYNNEI. The CDR3 nucleotides are TGTGCCGGGGGAGTACCCAACACAGATACGCAGTATTTT. This gives the protein CAGGVPNTDTQYF.

V is TRBV9 and J is TRBJ2-7; 7 bases match TRBD2. Trimming cost V 4 bases and J 1 base; bases outside gene matches: 8. Germline CDR1 SGDLS, CDR2 YYNGEE. This CDR3 is 15 amino acids long. The CDR3 protein is CASSIGLDGSYEQYF. CDR3 nucleotide sequence: TGTGCCAGCAGCATTGGACTAGATGGGTCCTACGAGCAGTACTTC.

The CDR3 nucleotides are TGTGCCAGCAGCTTAGGCCTAATGCGGCCTAGCGTTAGCTCCTACAATGAGCAGTTCTTC. Its protein is CASSLGLMRPSVSSYNEQFF. This chain joins TRBV13 and TRBJ2-1; maybe TRBD2 (6 bases). V was pared by 0 bases and J by 0 bases, with 21 bases between. The germline V gene encodes CDR1 PRHDT and CDR2 FYEKMQ (reference sequence). This CDR3 is 20 amino acids long.

This sequence joins TRBV7-2 and TRBJ2-1; a weak D match, TRBD2 (5 bases). Trimming took 5 bases from V and 6 from J, leaving 17 bases between them. The CDR3 runs to 15 residues. CDR1 is SGHTA, CDR2 FQGNSA, per germline. The CDR3, as DNA: TGTGCCAGCAGCCCAGAGAGGCTAACTAGCAATGAGCAGTTCTTC. This sequence encodes CASSPERLTSNEQFF.

The chain links TRBV5-1 to TRBJ2-2, with 8 bases identical to TRBD1. This CDR3 has 16 residues. V gave up 5 bases and J gave up 4 bases; unmatched junction bases: 10. Germline V CDR1 and CDR2: SGHRS, YFSETQ. In DNA form, the CDR3 reads TGCGCCAGCAGTCAAGGACAGGGTTTGGCCACCGGGGAGCTGTTTTTT. Residues: CASSQGQGLATGELFF.

The chain joins TRBV5-1 to TRBJ2-1; possibly TRBD2 for D (5 bases). Germline CDR1 reads SGHRS; CDR2 reads YFSETQ. The V and J ends lost 1 base and 5 bases respectively, with 13 bases between them. The CDR3 is 15 residues long. CDR3 nucleotide sequence: TGCGCCAGCAGCTTGTGGGCGGAGGTACACAATGAGCAGTTCTTC. Encoded protein: CASSLWAEVHNEQFF.

This chain uses TRBV2 with TRBJ2-7, with 9 bases matching TRBD2. The V segment lost 2 bases and the J segment 3 bases; nucleotides outside the gene matches: 8. The germline V gene has CDR1 SNHLY and CDR2 FYNNEI. The CDR3 runs 16 residues. CDR3 DNA sequence: TGTGCCAGCAGTGAATTGCGGGGAGCGGGGGGCTACGAGCAGTACTTC. Its protein product is CASSELRGAGGYEQYF. Complete variable domain (other parts from reference TRBV2 and TRBJ2-7): EPEVTQTPSHQVTQMGQEVILRCVPISNHLYFYWYRQILGQKVEFLVSFYNNEISEKSEIFDDQFSVERPDGSNFTLKIRSTKLEDSAMYFCASSELRGAGGYEQYFGPGTRLTVT.

The chain combines TRBV6-5 with TRBJ2-5; TRBD2 might be the D (6 bases). In germline, CDR1 is MNHEY, CDR2 SVGAGI. Trimming shortened V by 6 bases and J by 5 bases, and 13 bases separated the two germline ends. The CDR3 extends over 13 amino acids. This chain's CDR3 is CASSRTISETQYF. In nucleotides, the CDR3 is TGTGCCAGCAGCCGGACTATATCCGAGACCCAGTACTTC.

CDR3 residues: CASSVGNRNTEAFF. The DNA of the CDR3 is TGTGCCAGCAGCGTAGGGAACAGGAACACTGAAGCTTTCTTT. The gene calls are TRBV9 and TRBJ1-1; D is undetermined. Trimming stripped 0 bases from V and 1 base from J, with 7 bases between. Per the germline V gene, CDR1 is SGDLS and CDR2 is YYNGEE. This CDR3 spans 14 amino acids.

The V call is TRBV10-2, the J call TRBJ1-3; no clear D. The length of the CDR3 is 17 residues. V was clipped by 0 bases and J by 0 bases, with 12 bases between them. The germline V gene encodes CDR1 WSHSY and CDR2 SAAADI. The CDR3 reads CASSESGGFNSGNTIYF. DNA of the CDR3: TGCGCCAGCAGTGAGTCAGGAGGCTTCAACTCTGGAAACACCATATATTTT.

This clone was found a few times. The chain is built from TRBV10-2 and TRBJ2-7, with TRBD2 identical over 11 bases. This CDR3 comprises 14 residues. Losses at the gene ends were 6 bases for V and 3 bases for J; bases not matched to a gene: 4. Germline CDR1 WSHSY, CDR2 SAAADI. The CDR3 is CASRELAGVYEQYF. The CDR3 coding sequence is TGCGCCAGCAGGGAACTAGCGGGGGTCTACGAGCAGTACTTC.

The CDR3 sequence is CASSVTGETPLHF. Written as DNA, the CDR3 is TGTGCCAGCAGTGTGACAGGGGAGACACCCCTCCACTTT. The V gene is TRBV25-1, the J gene TRBJ1-6, with TRBD1 matching over 8 bases. The CDR3 length is 13 residues. V lost 4 bases to trimming and J lost 11 bases; unmatched junction nucleotides: 4. Germline loops: CDR1 MGHDK, CDR2 SYGVNS.

With regard to this clone: At the DNA level, this CDR3 is encoded by other sequences in the same sample as well. The chain links TRBV5-1 to TRBJ2-5; D remains ambiguous. V lost 0 bases, J lost 1 base, and 7 bases lay in between. CDR1 is SGHRS, CDR2 YFSETQ, per germline. The CDR3 extends over 14 amino acids. CDR3 DNA: TGCGCCAGCAGCTTGGATGCCCGCCAAGAGACCCAGTACTTC. The encoded protein is CASSLDARQETQYF.